The table lists the clone carrying this T cell receptor (beta chain) with many counts. The data were taken from a study of T cells in Graves' hyperthyroidism and ophthalmopathy. Germline values: CDR1 DFQATT, CDR2 SNEGSKA (reference sequence). The CDR3 spans 14 residues. V shed 5 bases and J shed 5 bases, with 16 bases lying between them. Amplification of TCR beta CDR3 regions used RNA as the template. With the HTBI primer set, the TCR CDR3 went through a first round of RT-PCR. TCRdb analysed the multiplex PCR reads with MiXCR anew, one entry per CDR3 protein. The sample consists of about 260,000 distinct CDR3 sequences, about 17% of them appearing once.

The specimen sequenced was blood. This receptor was obtained from a woman younger than 35 with Graves' ophthalmopathy. V is TRBV20-1 and J is TRBJ1-5; D remains ambiguous. The CDR3 nucleotides read TGCAGTGCTGTGGGAGTTGCAAGCGATCAGCCCCAGCATTTT. This gives the protein CSAVGVASDQPQHF.